These T cell receptor beta chains were read from a single sample in a study of blood T cell repertoires in COVID-19. TCRdb's copy holds only in-frame clones and misses some; the assay was immunoSEQ multiplex PCR. The sample lists 100,000 to 150,000 clones; 79% were seen once. Sequenced sample: peripheral blood. These receptors came from a man aged 35 to 55 with active or convalescent COVID-19. Each CDR3 is given with its conserved first and last residue. D genes are given only for firm matches. Size is omitted from some rows. Given values are once, few, many or a class for expanded clones.

d_gene: NA; v_gene: TRBV4-3; abundance: NA; j_gene: TRBJ2-7; CDR3nt: TGCGCCAGCAGCCAGAGGACGGGAGATGCCTACGAGCAGTACTTC; CDR3aa: CASSQRTGDAYEQYF
d_gene: NA; v_gene: TRBV10-3; abundance: NA; j_gene: TRBJ2-3; CDR3nt: TGTGCCATGGCTAGCCATAGCACAGATACGCAGTATTTT; CDR3aa: CAMASHSTDTQYF
d_gene: TRBD1; v_gene: TRBV5-1; abundance: few; j_gene: TRBJ1-2; CDR3nt: TGCGCCAGCAGCTTACAGGGGAACTATGGCTACACCTTC; CDR3aa: CASSLQGNYGYTF
d_gene: NA; v_gene: TRBV7-9; abundance: NA; j_gene: TRBJ2-7; CDR3nt: TGTGCCAGCAGCTTAGGAGATTCAGGGTGGGAAGAGCAGTACTTC; CDR3aa: CASSLGDSGWEEQYF
d_gene: NA; v_gene: TRBV6-5; abundance: NA; j_gene: TRBJ1-2; CDR3nt: TGTGCCAGCAGTTACTCTGGAGGGAACTATGGCTACACCTTC; CDR3aa: CASSYSGGNYGYTF
d_gene: NA; v_gene: TRBV3-1/TRBV3-2; abundance: NA; j_gene: TRBJ2-7; CDR3nt: TGTGCCAGCAGCCCGCGACCGGGGGAGCAGTACTTC; CDR3aa: CASSPRPGEQYF
d_gene: NA; v_gene: TRBV7-9; abundance: NA; j_gene: TRBJ2-6; CDR3nt: TGTGCCAGCCTTGGCAGGGAGGCCAACGTCCTGACTTTC; CDR3aa: CASLGREANVLTF
d_gene: NA; v_gene: TRBV7-9; abundance: once; j_gene: TRBJ2-7; CDR3nt: TGTGCCAGCAGCTTCGGCTTTACAGGGAACGAGCAGTACTTC; CDR3aa: CASSFGFTGNEQYF
d_gene: TRBD1; v_gene: TRBV5-1; abundance: many; j_gene: TRBJ2-1; CDR3nt: TGCGCCAGCAGCCCCGGGACAGGGGGGACCTACAATGAGCAGTTCTTC; CDR3aa: CASSPGTGGTYNEQFF
d_gene: NA; v_gene: TRBV12-3/TRBV12-4; abundance: once; j_gene: TRBJ2-4; CDR3nt: TGTGCCAGCAGTTTTGCGGGAAGGGACATTCAGTACTTC; CDR3aa: CASSFAGRDIQYF
d_gene: TRBD1; v_gene: TRBV29-1; abundance: NA; j_gene: TRBJ1-4; CDR3nt: TGCAGCGTTGATGAGACAGGGCAGAATGAAAAACTGTTTTTT; CDR3aa: CSVDETGQNEKLFF
d_gene: NA; v_gene: TRBV6-6; abundance: NA; j_gene: TRBJ2-2; CDR3nt: TGTGCCAGCCGACGAGGATCAGGGGACGTCGGGGAGCTGTTTTTT; CDR3aa: CASRRGSGDVGELFF
d_gene: NA; v_gene: TRBV24-1; abundance: NA; j_gene: TRBJ1-4; CDR3nt: TGTGCCACCAGTTCTCGGCAGACCGGGGCAACTAATGAAAAACTGTTTTTT; CDR3aa: CATSSRQTGATNEKLFF
d_gene: TRBD1; v_gene: TRBV18; abundance: NA; j_gene: TRBJ1-2; CDR3nt: TGTGCCAGCTCAATACGGACAGGGCCCTATGAGGGCTACACCTTC; CDR3aa: CASSIRTGPYEGYTF
d_gene: TRBD1; v_gene: TRBV9; abundance: NA; j_gene: TRBJ1-1; CDR3nt: TGTGCCAGCAGCGCCCGACAGGGATTTGAAGCTTTCTTT; CDR3aa: CASSARQGFEAFF
d_gene: NA; v_gene: TRBV2; abundance: NA; j_gene: TRBJ1-5; CDR3nt: TGTGCCAGCAGTGGGGGCCCGCCCCGGCCCCAGCATTTT; CDR3aa: CASSGGPPRPQHF
d_gene: TRBD2; v_gene: TRBV7-2; abundance: NA; j_gene: TRBJ2-3; CDR3nt: TGTGCCAGCAGCTTACTAGGCGGGGGAGCAGATACGCAGTATTTT; CDR3aa: CASSLLGGGADTQYF
d_gene: NA; v_gene: TRBV5-1; abundance: few; j_gene: TRBJ1-6; CDR3nt: TGCGCCAGCAGCCCCGAGGCAGGGGTTAATTCACCCCTCCACTTT; CDR3aa: CASSPEAGVNSPLHF
d_gene: NA; v_gene: TRBV5-1; abundance: NA; j_gene: TRBJ1-2; CDR3nt: TGCGCCAGCAGCTCCGGCCAACCAGGGAACTATGGCTACACCTTC; CDR3aa: CASSSGQPGNYGYTF
d_gene: NA; v_gene: TRBV7-6; abundance: NA; j_gene: TRBJ2-7; CDR3nt: TGTGCCAGCAGCTTAGGAGGGCCATCGAGCTCCTACGAGCAGTACTTC; CDR3aa: CASSLGGPSSSYEQYF
d_gene: NA; v_gene: TRBV12-3/TRBV12-4; abundance: NA; j_gene: TRBJ2-4; CDR3nt: TGTGCCAGCAGTTTATGGGAGAACATTCAGTACTTC; CDR3aa: CASSLWENIQYF
d_gene: TRBD1; v_gene: TRBV9; abundance: NA; j_gene: TRBJ2-5; CDR3nt: TGTGCCAGCAGCGCCGGGACAGGGTGGGGGACCCAGTACTTC; CDR3aa: CASSAGTGWGTQYF
d_gene: TRBD2; v_gene: TRBV6-1; abundance: NA; j_gene: TRBJ2-3; CDR3nt: TGTGCCAGCAGTGCCGGGGGGGGAATATCTAGCACAGATACGCAGTATTTT; CDR3aa: CASSAGGGISSTDTQYF
d_gene: NA; v_gene: TRBV19; abundance: NA; j_gene: TRBJ1-6; CDR3nt: TGTGCCAGTAAGGAGGGAGAGAAGAATTCACCCCTCCACTTT; CDR3aa: CASKEGEKNSPLHF
d_gene: NA; v_gene: TRBV6-6; abundance: NA; j_gene: TRBJ1-5; CDR3nt: TGTGCCAGCAGTTACGACCAAGGGGGACAGCCCCAGCATTTT; CDR3aa: CASSYDQGGQPQHF
d_gene: TRBD1; v_gene: TRBV29-1; abundance: few; j_gene: TRBJ1-1; CDR3nt: TGCAGCGCCGACAGGGGGGCGGTCACTGAAGCTTTCTTT; CDR3aa: CSADRGAVTEAFF
d_gene: NA; v_gene: TRBV19; abundance: NA; j_gene: TRBJ2-5; CDR3nt: TGTGCCAGTAGTGCGATCGAACTAGGGTCCCAGTACTTC; CDR3aa: CASSAIELGSQYF
d_gene: NA; v_gene: TRBV3-1/TRBV3-2; abundance: few; j_gene: TRBJ1-1; CDR3nt: TGTGCCAGCAGCCAAGAGGTTGCGGGGGACACTGAAGCTTTCTTT; CDR3aa: CASSQEVAGDTEAFF
d_gene: NA; v_gene: TRBV2; abundance: NA; j_gene: TRBJ1-2; CDR3nt: TGTGCCAGGCTTCGGACCGAGGGTAACTATGGCTACACCTTC; CDR3aa: CARLRTEGNYGYTF
d_gene: NA; v_gene: TRBV3-1/TRBV3-2; abundance: NA; j_gene: TRBJ2-1; CDR3nt: TGTGCCAGCAGCCAAGATGCGCTGAATGAGCAGTTCTTC; CDR3aa: CASSQDALNEQFF
d_gene: TRBD1; v_gene: TRBV6-5; abundance: NA; j_gene: TRBJ2-7; CDR3nt: TGTGCCAGCAGTTCGCCCGGGACAGGGGCCTACGAGCAGTACTTC; CDR3aa: CASSSPGTGAYEQYF
d_gene: NA; v_gene: TRBV10-2; abundance: NA; j_gene: TRBJ1-1; CDR3nt: TGCGCCAGCAGTGTATTGGGGGGGAACACTGAAGCTTTCTTT; CDR3aa: CASSVLGGNTEAFF
d_gene: TRBD1; v_gene: TRBV9; abundance: NA; j_gene: TRBJ2-5; CDR3nt: TGTGCCAGCAGCGCCCCGGGACAGGGGGCAAGCGGGAGCGGGGAGACCCAGTACTTC; CDR3aa: CASSAPGQGASGSGETQYF
d_gene: NA; v_gene: TRBV28; abundance: NA; j_gene: TRBJ1-2; CDR3nt: TGTGCCAGCACCCCCAGGGGACTACGGGGCTACACCTTC; CDR3aa: CASTPRGLRGYTF
d_gene: NA; v_gene: TRBV3-1/TRBV3-2; abundance: NA; j_gene: TRBJ2-3; CDR3nt: TGTGCCAGCAGCCCCCGAGAGGAGGCGCAGTATTTT; CDR3aa: CASSPREEAQYF
d_gene: TRBD1; v_gene: TRBV5-8; abundance: NA; j_gene: TRBJ2-2; CDR3nt: TGTGCCAGCATCTCCGGACAGGGCACGGCCGGGGAGCTGTTTTTT; CDR3aa: CASISGQGTAGELFF
d_gene: NA; v_gene: TRBV19; abundance: NA; j_gene: TRBJ1-1; CDR3nt: TGTGCCAGTAAAGACAGCCTGAACACTGAAGCTTTCTTT; CDR3aa: CASKDSLNTEAFF
d_gene: NA; v_gene: TRBV11-3; abundance: NA; j_gene: TRBJ1-1; CDR3nt: TGTGCCAGCAGCCCCCCGAGGCACACTGAAGCTTTCTTT; CDR3aa: CASSPPRHTEAFF
d_gene: TRBD2; v_gene: TRBV6-1; abundance: few; j_gene: TRBJ2-2; CDR3nt: TGTGCCAGCAGTGTCACTAGCGGGAGTAGCACCGGGGAGCTGTTTTTT; CDR3aa: CASSVTSGSSTGELFF
d_gene: NA; v_gene: TRBV6-7; abundance: NA; j_gene: TRBJ2-1; CDR3nt: TGTGCCAGCAGTTACCGCCTCCACAGGGTGGCGGCTATATGGGTTCACAATGAGCAGTTCTTC; CDR3aa: CASSYRLHRVAAIWVHNEQFF
d_gene: TRBD1; v_gene: TRBV27; abundance: NA; j_gene: TRBJ1-2; CDR3nt: TGTGCCAGCAGTTTAGAGGGACAGGGGAGTGGCTACACCTTC; CDR3aa: CASSLEGQGSGYTF
d_gene: TRBD1; v_gene: TRBV15; abundance: NA; j_gene: TRBJ2-1; CDR3nt: TGTGCCACCAGCAGGGCAGGACAGGGGGCGCCCAATGAGCAGTTCTTC; CDR3aa: CATSRAGQGAPNEQFF
d_gene: TRBD2; v_gene: TRBV19; abundance: NA; j_gene: TRBJ2-2; CDR3nt: TGTGCCAGTAAGGTCGCGGGAGAGAGGAACACCGGGGAGCTGTTTTTT; CDR3aa: CASKVAGERNTGELFF
d_gene: NA; v_gene: TRBV7-9; abundance: NA; j_gene: TRBJ2-7; CDR3nt: TGTGCCAGCAGCTTGCGGGGTAGGGAAGAAGACGAGCAGTACTTC; CDR3aa: CASSLRGREEDEQYF
d_gene: NA; v_gene: TRBV28; abundance: NA; j_gene: TRBJ2-5; CDR3nt: TGTGCCAGCAGTGGCAGTCAAGAGACCCAGTACTTC; CDR3aa: CASSGSQETQYF
d_gene: NA; v_gene: TRBV30; abundance: NA; j_gene: TRBJ1-2; CDR3nt: TGTGCCTGGAGCGCGCCCCTGGGACTGAGCTATGGCTACACCTTC; CDR3aa: CAWSAPLGLSYGYTF
d_gene: NA; v_gene: TRBV9; abundance: NA; j_gene: TRBJ2-1; CDR3nt: TGTGCCAGCAGCCCCCTGGACTTGAGTAATGAGCAGTTCTTC; CDR3aa: CASSPLDLSNEQFF